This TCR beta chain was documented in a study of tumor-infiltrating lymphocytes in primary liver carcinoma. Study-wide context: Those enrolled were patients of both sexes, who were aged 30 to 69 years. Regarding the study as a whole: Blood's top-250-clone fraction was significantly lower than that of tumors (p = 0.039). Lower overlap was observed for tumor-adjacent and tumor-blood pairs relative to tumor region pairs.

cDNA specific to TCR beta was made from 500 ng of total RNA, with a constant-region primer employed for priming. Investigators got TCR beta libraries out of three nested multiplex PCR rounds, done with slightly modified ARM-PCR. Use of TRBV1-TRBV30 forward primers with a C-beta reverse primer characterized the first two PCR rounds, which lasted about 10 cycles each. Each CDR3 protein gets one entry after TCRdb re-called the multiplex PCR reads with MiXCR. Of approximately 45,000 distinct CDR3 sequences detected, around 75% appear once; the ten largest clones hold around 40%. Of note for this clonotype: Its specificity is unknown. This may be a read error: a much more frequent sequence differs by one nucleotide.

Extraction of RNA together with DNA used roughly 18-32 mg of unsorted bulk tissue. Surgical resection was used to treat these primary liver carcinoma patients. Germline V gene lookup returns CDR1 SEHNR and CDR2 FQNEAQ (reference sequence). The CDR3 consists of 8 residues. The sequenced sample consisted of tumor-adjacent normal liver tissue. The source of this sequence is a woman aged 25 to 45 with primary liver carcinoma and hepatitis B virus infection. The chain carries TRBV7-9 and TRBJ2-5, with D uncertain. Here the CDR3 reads CTSSRLYF. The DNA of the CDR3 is TGTACCAGCAGCCGGTTGTACTTC.